The rows below give T cell receptor beta chains drawn from one sample of a study of shared clonotypes between healthy human individuals. TCRdb's table, derived via immunoSEQ multiplex PCR, lists solely in-frame clones and lacks some. The profile shows 1,500,000 or so clones, 97% to 99% of them singletons. The sample was naive CD4+ T cells sorted from blood. The receptor source for this set is a man in his thirties or forties in good health. The conserved cysteine and the conserved F or W are not part of the CDR3 here. The order of the fields is J gene, V gene, CDR3 protein.

>TRBJ1-5|TRBV28
ASSLSQGDQPQH
>TRBJ2-2|TRBV7-9
ASSPAPYTGELF
>TRBJ1-5|TRBV21-1
ASSKVSCQPQH
>TRBJ1-1|TRBV18
ASSGAVNTEAF
>TRBJ1-1|TRBV6-1
ASRPTGVTEAF
>TRBJ1-4|TRBV6-1
ASSGGRQGEKLF
>TRBJ1-1|TRBV6-6
ASRRTGLTDTEAF
>TRBJ2-1|TRBV28
ASWDRASEQF
>TRBJ2-1|TRBV28
ASTAYNEQF
>TRBJ2-7|TRBV11-3
ASSLIRGIRSYEQY
>TRBJ2-5|TRBV10-2
ASRLGGETQY
>TRBJ2-7|TRBV5-1
ASSLVQDRGYEQY
>TRBJ1-5|TRBV5-1
ASSLQGGDQPQH
>TRBJ2-7|TRBV11-2
ASSLKYQTFAYEQY
>TRBJ1-1|TRBV4-3
ASSQDAGRGYTEAF
>TRBJ2-1|TRBV11-2
ASSLGLKQF
>TRBJ2-5|TRBV28
ASSLGQGISAGLVAQY
>TRBJ1-4|TRBV7-9
ASSQRYRANEKLF
>TRBJ2-7|TRBV7-2
ASSLVGRGDEQY
>TRBJ2-3|TRBV27
ASRRAGSTDTQY
>TRBJ1-1|TRBV12-5
ASGEQGGEAF
>TRBJ2-1|TRBV9
ASSVVARGLNEQF
>TRBJ2-7|TRBV5-1
ASSLRQGAYEQY
>TRBJ2-6|TRBV7-2
ASSSVGSGANVLT
>TRBJ2-5|TRBV4-3
ASSPGLARETQY
>TRBJ2-1|TRBV2
ASSAPSISSYNEQF
>TRBJ2-1|TRBV7-2
ASSSPSGSAYNEQF
>TRBJ2-7|TRBV2
ASSESRWGPEQY
>TRBJ1-4|TRBV2
ASQGGYRNEKLF
>TRBJ1-2|TRBV2
ASTAANYGYT
>TRBJ2-7|TRBV5-1
ASSLDSGSGEQY
>TRBJ2-3|TRBV5-1
ASSNRGRTDTQY
>TRBJ2-4|TRBV7-2
ASSLKTAAKNIQY
>TRBJ1-5|TRBV6-5
ASRKGENQPQH
>TRBJ2-5|TRBV7-9
ASSSSRGTQY
>TRBJ2-1|TRBV5-1
ASSLAGTGRDEQF
>TRBJ2-1|TRBV29-1
SVALEVQF
>TRBJ1-1|TRBV6-5
ASSYSITGRGTEAF
>TRBJ2-7|TRBV10-3
AISEPTGGSSYEQY
>TRBJ2-3|TRBV2
ASSLPGTGDGQY
>TRBJ1-2|TRBV10-3
AISDGTPYGYT
>TRBJ1-1|TRBV15
ATRRPGQGSERAF
>TRBJ1-3|TRBV28
ASGAMGYGNTIY
>TRBJ2-7|TRBV29-1
SVDRGSSYEQY
>TRBJ2-7|TRBV6-5
ASRGSVYEQY
>TRBJ1-2|TRBV28
ASSPKLGYT
>TRBJ2-7|TRBV4-3
ASSRDRVLSYEQY
>TRBJ2-7|TRBV5-1
ASRNTPGPLSGEQY
>TRBJ2-2|TRBV2
ASKRSGNTGELF
>TRBJ1-2|TRBV5-1
ASSLSQGLPQT
>TRBJ2-7|TRBV6-4
ASSHTTGSYEQY
>TRBJ1-5|TRBV5-1
ASSSGTGIQPQH
>TRBJ1-2|TRBV4-3
ASSPRTADYGYT
>TRBJ2-7|TRBV13
ASSPVGLAGAYEQY
>TRBJ2-3|TRBV5-4
ASSLDSSTDTQY
>TRBJ2-7|TRBV9
ASSSHRDTYEQY
>TRBJ1-4|TRBV7-8
ASSAQTREKLF
>TRBJ2-1|TRBV11-2
ASSFLTSGSVDEQF